The source of this TCR beta chain is a study of T-cell reconstitution after alpha-beta-depleted transplantation in children (dated by TCRdb to the mid-2010s). About the full investigation: Using TCR repertoire profiling, the study followed T-cell immune reconstitution in a quantitative way in children after TCRalphabeta/CD19-depleted allogeneic hematopoietic cell transplantation.

Library construction relied on PCR. TCRdb records Illumina HiSeq 2500 as the sequencer. Molecular barcoding was employed in the preparation of TCR libraries, with unique molecular identifiers being used to normalize TCRbeta repertoire quantification. TCRdb redid the processing of the public reads, applying fastp at Q25 and MiXCR, and retained in-frame beta chains. Rows with a matching CDR3 protein are joined into one entry that keeps the most common DNA and genes. The sample contains some 200,000 distinct CDR3 sequences, around 9.5% of them found a single time. The ten biggest clones cover 5% to 7% of the sample. Via the germline V gene, CDR1 is MNHNS and CDR2 SASEGT. The CDR3, cysteine through phenylalanine, is 13 amino acids long. Just the 39-base CDR3 DNA is kept, in frame starting at base 1. Here V drops 5 bases and J drops 4 bases, and the junction holds 4 bases not matched to any gene. This clonotype was counted between two and nine times. Its antigen is unknown. No base quality values were provided; no much bigger clone lies one nucleotide off.

The source material was PBMCs from the stem cell graft donor, sampled from the stem cell graft. The TCR originated in a human donor who donated a stem cell graft to a child with acute lymphoblastic leukemia. Here the chain combines TRBV6-1 and TRBJ2-7, with 8 bases in between that match TRBD1. The nucleotides are TGTGCCAGCAGTAGGACAGGGTCTTACGAGCAGTACTTC. It specifies CASSRTGSYEQYF.